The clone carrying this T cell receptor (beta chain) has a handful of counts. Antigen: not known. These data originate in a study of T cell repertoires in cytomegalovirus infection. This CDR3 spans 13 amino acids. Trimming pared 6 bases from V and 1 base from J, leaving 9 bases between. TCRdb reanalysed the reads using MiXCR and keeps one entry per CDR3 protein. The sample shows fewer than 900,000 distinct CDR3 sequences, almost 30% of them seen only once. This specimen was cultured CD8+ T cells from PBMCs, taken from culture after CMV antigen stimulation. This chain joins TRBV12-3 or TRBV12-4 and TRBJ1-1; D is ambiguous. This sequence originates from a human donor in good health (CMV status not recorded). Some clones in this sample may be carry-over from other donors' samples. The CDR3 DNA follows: TGTGCCAGCAGGGGAGGAAGGAACACTGAAGCTTTCTTT. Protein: CASRGGRNTEAFF.